This T cell receptor (beta chain) was sequenced for a study of blood T cell repertoires in COVID-19. About the study: PBMCs, B-cell-depleted T cells, or T cells provided the cDNA or gDNA that made up the material.

Authors' analysis steps: Researchers report that nucleated cell counts were estimated from reference gene primer amplification. Only in-frame clones appear in the TCRdb table, and some are missing; sequencing was by immunoSEQ multiplex PCR. V, J and clone size are those of that table, while D and trimming were read from the DNA. The repertoire includes 430,000 or so clones, around nine tenths of them detected once, and less than 0.95% sits in the top ten. Enrollment of patients from Seattle took place during active infection, with longitudinal follow-up. The CDR3 has 16 residues. V was pared by 7 bases and J by 0 bases, with 19 bases between. CDR1 is SGHNT and CDR2 is YENEEA in the germline V gene.

Sequencing input: peripheral blood. This chain joins TRBV11-3 and TRBJ2-7, with a tentative D call TRBD1 (5 bases). This sequence was found in a man younger than 35 with COVID-19, enrolled during active disease. In DNA, the CDR3 is TGTGCCAGCACCTCTCAGGGCTTCGCTAGCTCCTACGAGCAGTACTTC. Amino acid sequence: CASTSQGFASSYEQYF. Drawing the rest from reference TRBV11-3 and TRBJ2-7, the complete variable domain is EAGVVQSPRYKIIEKKQPVAFWCNPISGHNTLYWYLQNLGQGPELLIRYENEEAVDDSQLPKDRFSAERLKGVDSTLKIQPAELGDSAVYLCASTSQGFASSYEQYFGPGTRLTVT.